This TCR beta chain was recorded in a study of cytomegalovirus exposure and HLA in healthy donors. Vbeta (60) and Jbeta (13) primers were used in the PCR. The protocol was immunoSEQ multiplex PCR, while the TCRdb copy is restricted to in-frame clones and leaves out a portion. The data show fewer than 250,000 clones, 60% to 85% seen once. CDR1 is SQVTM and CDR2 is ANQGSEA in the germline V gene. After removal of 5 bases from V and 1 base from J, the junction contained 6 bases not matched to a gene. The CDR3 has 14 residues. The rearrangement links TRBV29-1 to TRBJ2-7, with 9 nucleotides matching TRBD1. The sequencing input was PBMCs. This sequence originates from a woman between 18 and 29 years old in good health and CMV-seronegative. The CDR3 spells CSVRHRGQSYEQYF. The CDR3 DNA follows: TGCAGCGTTCGGCACAGGGGGCAGTCCTACGAGCAGTACTTC.